This T cell receptor (beta chain) was identified during a study of cytomegalovirus exposure and HLA in healthy donors. Overall study context: There were roughly 120 million unique TCR beta sequences, drawn from roughly 200 million T cells, in an earlier analysis. The study's findings and limits: Common viral pathogens (according to a later analysis) appeared linked to several of the most significant clusters.

The PCR employed 60 Vbeta primers together with 13 Jbeta primers. The data were produced by immunoSEQ multiplex PCR, yet TCRdb's version contains in-frame clones alone and is incomplete. The clone table shows under 100,000 clones, with the ten largest holding around 3.4%. In the case of this clone: Its antigen is currently unknown. The sample holds other DNA sequences that translate to the same CDR3.

The CDR3 is 14 amino acids. V shed 0 bases and J shed 0 bases, with 5 bases lying between them. Germline V gene lookup returns CDR1 SGDLS and CDR2 YYNGEE. The rearrangement links TRBV9 to TRBJ2-3; possible D gene TRBD2, 5 bases. The clonotype originates from a woman aged 30 to 39 in good health and CMV-seronegative. Sequenced input: PBMCs. The CDR3 spells CASSVAGSTDTQYF. The CDR3 coding sequence is TGTGCCAGCAGCGTAGCGGGGAGCACAGATACGCAGTATTTT.